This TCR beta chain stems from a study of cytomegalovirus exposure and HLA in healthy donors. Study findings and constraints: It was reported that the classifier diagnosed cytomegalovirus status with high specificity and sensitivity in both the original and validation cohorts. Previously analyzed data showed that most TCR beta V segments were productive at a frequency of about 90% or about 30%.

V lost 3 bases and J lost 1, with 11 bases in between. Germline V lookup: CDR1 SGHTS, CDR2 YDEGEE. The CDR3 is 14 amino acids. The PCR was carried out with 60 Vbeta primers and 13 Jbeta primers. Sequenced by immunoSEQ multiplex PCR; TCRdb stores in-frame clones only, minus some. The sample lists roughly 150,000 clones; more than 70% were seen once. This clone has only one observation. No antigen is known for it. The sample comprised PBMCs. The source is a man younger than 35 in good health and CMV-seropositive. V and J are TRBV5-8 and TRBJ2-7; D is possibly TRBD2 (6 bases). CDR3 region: CASSYAGRSYEQYF. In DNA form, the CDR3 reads TGTGCCAGCAGCTATGCGGGACGATCCTACGAGCAGTACTTC.